This T cell receptor beta chain was captured in a study of shared clonotypes between healthy human individuals. As for the study in general: CD4 naive cells filled three plates per donor, CD4 memory three, CD8 naive two and CD8 memory one.

Germline V gives CDR1 SGHVS, CDR2 FNYEAQ. The germline V and J ends were trimmed by 1 base and 7 bases, with 5 bases remaining between them. The CDR3 covers 11 residues. The table came from immunoSEQ multiplex PCR; TCRdb's copy has only in-frame clones and leaves some out. The sample shows 700,000 to 950,000 clones, 96% of them seen only once. Naive CD8 populations comprised CD45RO-negative cells positively selected for CCR7, excluding terminally differentiated effector memory CD45RA+ cells. The clonotype was recovered from a man aged 25 to 45 in good health. The sequenced material came from naive CD8+ T cells sorted from blood. The V gene is TRBV7-6, the J gene TRBJ2-7; unclear D gene. The CDR3 DNA reads TGTGCCAGCAGCTTAGGGGAAGAGCAGTACTTC. It yields the protein CASSLGEEQYF.